This TCR beta chain was obtained from a study of T-cell reconstitution after alpha-beta-depleted transplantation in children listed by TCRdb under 2016. Concerning the study at large: Using TCR repertoire profiling, the study followed T-cell immune reconstitution in a quantitative way in children after TCRalphabeta/CD19-depleted allogeneic hematopoietic cell transplantation.

At the junction V is shortened by 4 bases and J by 0 bases, with 5 bases in between. As encoded in the germline V gene, CDR1 is SGHVS while CDR2 is FQNEAQ. The CDR3 runs 13 amino acids, cysteine and phenylalanine included. CDR3 DNA is the only sequence kept; it has 39 bases, read in frame from the first base. The treatment or condition label, read with the paper, signifies: allogeneic hematopoietic cell transplantation with graft depleted of TCRalphabeta T cells and CD19 B cells. The transplant recipients were children given TCRalphabeta/CD19-depleted allogeneic hematopoietic cell grafts. This clonotype was counted many times. What antigen it recognizes has not been identified. There are no base qualities to consult, and no much larger clone falls within one base. To prepare the library, PCR was applied. Sequencer: Illumina HiSeq 2500. TCR library preparation used molecular barcoding, with unique molecular identifiers applied to normalize quantification of the TCRbeta repertoire. TCRdb reanalyzed the raw reads on its own, using fastp at Q25 for trimming and MiXCR for clone calling, and kept in-frame beta chains. Rows are unified per CDR3 protein, each entry keeping the most common DNA and genes. For this sample there are 200,000 to 250,000 distinct CDR3 sequences; less than 9% appear just once. The biggest ten clones account for under 8% of the sample.

Beyond this particular receptor, the publication reports: Over the following months the frequencies of hyperexpanded clones went down, and after one year T-cell counts and TCRbeta diversity were mostly credited to newly produced T cells. The apparently early recovery of alphabetaT-cell counts about two months after transplant reportedly depended on only several hundred rapidly expanded clones that came from non-depleted graft cells. In some patients, the high TCRbeta diversity seen at day 60 was put down to recipient T cells and intrathymic progenitors that had survived conditioning.

The clonotype originates from a male patient aged 10 to 17 who had a stem cell transplant for acute lymphoblastic leukemia, so the T cells may come from the graft donor. The sequenced sample was PBMCs, mostly from graft donor cells, obtained 180 days after TCRalphabeta/CD19-depleted stem cell transplant. The rearrangement joined TRBV7-8 to TRBJ2-3; no confident D gene assignment can be made. The base sequence is TGTGCCAGCAGCTCATATAGCACAGATACGCAGTATTTT. It encodes CASSSYSTDTQYF.